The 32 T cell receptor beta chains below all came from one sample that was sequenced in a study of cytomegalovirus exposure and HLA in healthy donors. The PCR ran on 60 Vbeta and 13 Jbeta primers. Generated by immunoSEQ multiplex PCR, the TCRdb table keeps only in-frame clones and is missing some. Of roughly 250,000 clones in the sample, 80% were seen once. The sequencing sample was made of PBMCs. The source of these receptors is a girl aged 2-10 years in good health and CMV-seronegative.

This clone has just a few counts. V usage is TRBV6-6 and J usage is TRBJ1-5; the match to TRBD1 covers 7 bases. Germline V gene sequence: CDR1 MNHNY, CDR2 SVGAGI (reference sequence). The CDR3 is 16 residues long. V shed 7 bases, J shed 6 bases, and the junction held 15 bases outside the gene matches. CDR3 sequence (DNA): TGTGCCAGCACGGACAGGATGAAGTCGTCAGGTCAGCCCCAGCATTTT. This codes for CASTDRMKSSGQPQHF.

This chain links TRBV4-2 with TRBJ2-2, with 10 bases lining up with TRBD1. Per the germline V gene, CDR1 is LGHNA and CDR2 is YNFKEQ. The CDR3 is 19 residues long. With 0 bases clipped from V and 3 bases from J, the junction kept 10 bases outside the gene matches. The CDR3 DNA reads TGTGCCAGCAGCCAAGACGCTCAGTTTGGGACAGGGGACACCGGGGAGCTGTTTTTT. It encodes CASSQDAQFGTGDTGELFF.

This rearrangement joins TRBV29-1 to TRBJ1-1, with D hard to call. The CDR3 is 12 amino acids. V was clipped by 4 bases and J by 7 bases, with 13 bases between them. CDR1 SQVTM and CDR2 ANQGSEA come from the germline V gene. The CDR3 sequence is CSVVVTACEAFF. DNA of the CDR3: TGCAGCGTTGTCGTAACAGCCTGTGAAGCTTTCTTT.

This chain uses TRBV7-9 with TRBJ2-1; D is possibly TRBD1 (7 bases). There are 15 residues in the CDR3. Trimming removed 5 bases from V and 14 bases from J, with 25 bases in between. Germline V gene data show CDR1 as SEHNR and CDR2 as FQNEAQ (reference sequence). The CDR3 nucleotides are TGTGCCAGCAGCCAGGGGGGTGGGGAGACTTTTCAGGAGTTCTTC. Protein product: CASSQGGGETFQEFF.

The CDR3 nucleotides read TGCGCCAGCAGCTGGAGGGCCTACGAGCAGTACTTC. Its protein is CASSWRAYEQYF. V is TRBV5-1 and J is TRBJ2-7; possible D gene TRBD2, 6 bases. The CDR3 is 12 amino acids. Germline V gene data show CDR1 as SGHRS and CDR2 as YFSETQ. Trimming took off 3 bases at V and 2 bases at J, with 6 bases between the two ends.

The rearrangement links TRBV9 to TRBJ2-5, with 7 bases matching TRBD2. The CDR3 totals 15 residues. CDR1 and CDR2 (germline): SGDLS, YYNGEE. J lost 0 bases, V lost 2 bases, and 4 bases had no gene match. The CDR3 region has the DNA TGTGCCAGCAGCGTGGCTAGCGGAAACCAAGAGACCCAGTACTTC. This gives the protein CASSVASGNQETQYF.

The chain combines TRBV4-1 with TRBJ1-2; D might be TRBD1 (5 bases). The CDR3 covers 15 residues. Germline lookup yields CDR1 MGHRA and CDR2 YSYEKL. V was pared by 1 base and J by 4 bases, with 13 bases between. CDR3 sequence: CASSQGGDWGYGYTF. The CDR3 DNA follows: TGCGCCAGCAGCCAAGGAGGGGACTGGGGCTATGGCTACACCTTC.

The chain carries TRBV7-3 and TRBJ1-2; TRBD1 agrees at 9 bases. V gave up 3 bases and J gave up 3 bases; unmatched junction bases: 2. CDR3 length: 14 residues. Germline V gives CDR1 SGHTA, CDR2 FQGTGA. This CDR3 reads CASSLRTGDYGYTF. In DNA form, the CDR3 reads TGTGCCAGCAGCTTGCGGACAGGGGACTATGGCTACACCTTC.

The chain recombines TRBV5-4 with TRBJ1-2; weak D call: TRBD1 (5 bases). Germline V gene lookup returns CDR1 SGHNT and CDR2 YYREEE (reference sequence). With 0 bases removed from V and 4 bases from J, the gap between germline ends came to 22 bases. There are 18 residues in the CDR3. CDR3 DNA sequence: TGTGCCAGCAGCTTGGAGGGTGGGCCAGGGAGGCTCGGCTATGGCTACACCTTC. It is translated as CASSLEGGPGRLGYGYTF.

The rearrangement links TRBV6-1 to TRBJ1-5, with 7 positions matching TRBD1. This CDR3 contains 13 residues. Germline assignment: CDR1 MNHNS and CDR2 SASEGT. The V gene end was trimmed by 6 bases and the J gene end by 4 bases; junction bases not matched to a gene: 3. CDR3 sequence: CASRGQMNQPQHF. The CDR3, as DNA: TGTGCCAGCAGGGGACAGATGAATCAGCCCCAGCATTTT.

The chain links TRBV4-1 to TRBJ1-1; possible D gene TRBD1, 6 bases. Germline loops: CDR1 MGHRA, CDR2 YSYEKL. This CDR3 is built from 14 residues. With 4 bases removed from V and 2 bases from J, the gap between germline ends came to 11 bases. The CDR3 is CASSPEDRNTEAFF. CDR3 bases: TGCGCCAGCAGCCCTGAGGACAGAAACACTGAAGCTTTCTTT.

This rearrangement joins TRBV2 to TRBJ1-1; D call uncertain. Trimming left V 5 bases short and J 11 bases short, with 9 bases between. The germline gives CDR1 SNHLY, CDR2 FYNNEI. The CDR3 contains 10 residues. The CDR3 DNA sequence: TGTGCCAGCAGTCGGAGGTGGGCTTTCTTT. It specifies CASSRRWAFF.

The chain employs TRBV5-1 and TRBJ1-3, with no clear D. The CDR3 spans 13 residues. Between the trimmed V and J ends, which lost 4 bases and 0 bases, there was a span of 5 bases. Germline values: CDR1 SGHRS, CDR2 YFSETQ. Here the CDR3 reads CASSEGSGNTIYF. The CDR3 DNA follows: TGCGCCAGCAGCGAGGGCTCTGGAAACACCATATATTTT.

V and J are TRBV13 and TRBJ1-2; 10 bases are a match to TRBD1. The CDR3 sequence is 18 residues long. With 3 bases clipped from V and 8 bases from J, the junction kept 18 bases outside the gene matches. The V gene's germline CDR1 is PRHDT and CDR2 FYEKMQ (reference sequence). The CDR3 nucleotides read TGTGCCAGCAGCTTCGGGCGTTTACTAATTCGGGACAGGGGAGGCTACACCTTC. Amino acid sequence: CASSFGRLLIRDRGGYTF.

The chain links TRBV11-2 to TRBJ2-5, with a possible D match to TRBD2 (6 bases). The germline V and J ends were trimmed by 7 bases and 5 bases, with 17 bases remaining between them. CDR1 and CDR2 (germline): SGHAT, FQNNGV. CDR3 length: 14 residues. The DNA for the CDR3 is TGTGCCAGCACAATTAGCGGCCCGAGGGAGACCCAGTACTTC. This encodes CASTISGPRETQYF.

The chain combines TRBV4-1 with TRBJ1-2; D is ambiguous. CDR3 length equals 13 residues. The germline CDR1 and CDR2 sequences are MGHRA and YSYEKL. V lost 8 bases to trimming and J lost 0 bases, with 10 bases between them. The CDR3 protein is CASGSTANYGYTF. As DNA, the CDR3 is TGCGCCAGCGGTTCGACTGCTAACTATGGCTACACCTTC.

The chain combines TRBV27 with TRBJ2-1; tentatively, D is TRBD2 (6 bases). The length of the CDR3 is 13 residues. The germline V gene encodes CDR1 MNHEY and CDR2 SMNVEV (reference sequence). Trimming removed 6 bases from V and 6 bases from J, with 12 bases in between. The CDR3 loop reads CASSRGTRNEQFF. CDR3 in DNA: TGTGCCAGCAGCCGCGGGACTCGCAATGAGCAGTTCTTC.

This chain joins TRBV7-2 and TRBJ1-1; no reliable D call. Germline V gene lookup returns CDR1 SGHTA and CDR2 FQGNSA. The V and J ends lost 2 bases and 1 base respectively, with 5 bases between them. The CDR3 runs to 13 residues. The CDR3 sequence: CASSLYKNTEAFF. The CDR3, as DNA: TGTGCCAGCAGCTTATATAAGAACACTGAAGCTTTCTTT.

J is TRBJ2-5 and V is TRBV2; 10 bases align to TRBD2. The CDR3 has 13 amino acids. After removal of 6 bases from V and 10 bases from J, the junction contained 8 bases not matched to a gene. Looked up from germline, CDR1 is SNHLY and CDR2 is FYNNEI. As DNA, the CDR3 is TGTGCCAGCAGCCTAGCGGGAGCAGGTGGCCAGTACTTC. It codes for CASSLAGAGGQYF.

CDR3 amino acids: CASSSTGLRNTEAFF. CDR3 nucleotides: TGTGCCAGCAGTTCAACAGGGCTGAGGAACACTGAAGCTTTCTTT. The chain carries TRBV28 and TRBJ1-1; perhaps TRBD1 as D (6 bases). Germline values: CDR1 MDHEN, CDR2 SYDVKM. The CDR3 length is 15 residues. Trimming removed 4 bases from V and 1 base from J, with 13 bases in between.

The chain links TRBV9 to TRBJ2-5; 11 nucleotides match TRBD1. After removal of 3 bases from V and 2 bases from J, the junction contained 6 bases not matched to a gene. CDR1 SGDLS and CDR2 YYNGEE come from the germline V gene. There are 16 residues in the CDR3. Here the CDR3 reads CASSDPGTGGQETQYF. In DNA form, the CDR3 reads TGTGCCAGCAGCGATCCCGGGACAGGGGGGCAAGAGACCCAGTACTTC.

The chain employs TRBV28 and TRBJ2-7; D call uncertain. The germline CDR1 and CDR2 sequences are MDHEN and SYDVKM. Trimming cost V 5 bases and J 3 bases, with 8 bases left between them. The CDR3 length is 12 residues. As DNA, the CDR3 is TGTGCCAGCAGTACCCCGGGCTACGAGCAGTACTTC. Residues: CASSTPGYEQYF.

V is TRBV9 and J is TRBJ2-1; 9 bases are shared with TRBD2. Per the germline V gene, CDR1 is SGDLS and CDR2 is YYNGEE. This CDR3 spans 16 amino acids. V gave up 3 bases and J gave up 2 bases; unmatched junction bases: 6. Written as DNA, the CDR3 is TGTGCCAGCAGCGGAGTGACTAGCGGAGCCTACAATGAGCAGTTCTTC. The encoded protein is CASSGVTSGAYNEQFF.

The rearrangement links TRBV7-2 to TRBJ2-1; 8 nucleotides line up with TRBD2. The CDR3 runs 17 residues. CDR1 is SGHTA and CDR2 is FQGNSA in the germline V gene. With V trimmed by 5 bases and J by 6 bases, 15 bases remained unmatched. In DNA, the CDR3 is TGTGCCAGCAGCCCCAAGTGGGGACTAGGGAGCGTCAATGAGCAGTTCTTC. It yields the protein CASSPKWGLGSVNEQFF.

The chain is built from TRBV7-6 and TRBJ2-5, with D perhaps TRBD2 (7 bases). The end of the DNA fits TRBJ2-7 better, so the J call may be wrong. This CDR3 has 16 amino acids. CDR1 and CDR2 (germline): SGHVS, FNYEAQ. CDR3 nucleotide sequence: TGTGCCAGCAGCAGAGGGGGGGTGGGGGTCTCCTACGAGCAGTACTTC. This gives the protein CASSRGGVGVSYEQYF.

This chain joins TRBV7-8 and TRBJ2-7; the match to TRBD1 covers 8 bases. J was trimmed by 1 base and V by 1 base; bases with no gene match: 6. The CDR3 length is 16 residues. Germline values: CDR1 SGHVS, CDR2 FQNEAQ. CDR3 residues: CASSLGQGTVSYEQYF. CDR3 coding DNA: TGTGCCAGCAGCTTAGGACAGGGGACGGTGTCCTACGAGCAGTACTTC.

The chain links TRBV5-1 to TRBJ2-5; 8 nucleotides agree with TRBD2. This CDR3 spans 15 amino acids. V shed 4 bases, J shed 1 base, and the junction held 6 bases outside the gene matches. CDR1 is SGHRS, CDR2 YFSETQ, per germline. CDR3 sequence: CASSIAGTRQETQYF. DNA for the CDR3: TGCGCCAGCAGCATAGCGGGGACCCGCCAAGAGACCCAGTACTTC. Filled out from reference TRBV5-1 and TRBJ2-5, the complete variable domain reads KAGVTQTPRYLIKTRGQQVTLSCSPISGHRSVSWYQQTPGQGLQFLFEYFSETQRNKGNFPGRFSGRQFSNSRSEMNVSTLELGDSALYLCASSIAGTRQETQYFGPGTRLLVL.

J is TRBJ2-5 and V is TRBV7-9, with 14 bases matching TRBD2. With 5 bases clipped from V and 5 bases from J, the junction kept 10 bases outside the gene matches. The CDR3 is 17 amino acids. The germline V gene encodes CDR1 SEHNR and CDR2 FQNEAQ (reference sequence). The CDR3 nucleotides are TGTGCCAGCAGCCCCGGGACTAGCGGGGGTCGGCAGGAGACCCAGTACTTC. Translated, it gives CASSPGTSGGRQETQYF.

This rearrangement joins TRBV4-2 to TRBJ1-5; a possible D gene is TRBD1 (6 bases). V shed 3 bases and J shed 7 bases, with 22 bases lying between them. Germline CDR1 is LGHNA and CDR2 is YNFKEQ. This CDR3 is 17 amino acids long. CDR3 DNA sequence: TGTGCCAGCAGCCAGACGGGGATCAGGGGATCGGAGCAGCCCCAGCATTTT. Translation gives CASSQTGIRGSEQPQHF.

CDR3 in amino acids: CASSSTGNGNTIYF. In DNA, the CDR3 is TGTGCCAGCAGTTCGACAGGGAATGGAAACACCATATATTTT. This chain uses TRBV28 with TRBJ1-3, with 7 bases aligning to TRBD1. This CDR3 is 14 amino acids long. Germline-derived CDR1 and CDR2 are MDHEN and SYDVKM. J gave up 3 bases and V 4 bases, and 3 bases lay outside the gene matches.

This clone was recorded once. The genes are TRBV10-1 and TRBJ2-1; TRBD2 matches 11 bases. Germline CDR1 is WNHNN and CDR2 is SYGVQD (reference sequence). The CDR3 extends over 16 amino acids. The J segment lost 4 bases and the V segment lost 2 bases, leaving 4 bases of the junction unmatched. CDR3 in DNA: TGCGCCAGCAGTGAGACCCGACTAGCGGGGTACAATGAGCAGTTCTTC. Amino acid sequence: CASSETRLAGYNEQFF.

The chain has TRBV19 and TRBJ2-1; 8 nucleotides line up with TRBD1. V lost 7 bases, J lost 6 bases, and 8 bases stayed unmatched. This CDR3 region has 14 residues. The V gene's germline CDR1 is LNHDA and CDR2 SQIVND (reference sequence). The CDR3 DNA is TGTGCCAGTATAGCCTGGACAGGGAGCAATGAGCAGTTCTTC. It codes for CASIAWTGSNEQFF.